Listed below are T cell receptor beta chains from one sample, sequenced in a study of blood T cell repertoires in COVID-19. Profiling relied on immunoSEQ multiplex PCR, and the TCRdb table lists in-frame clones only, not all of them. The sample carries 100,000 to 150,000 clones, roughly 90% recorded once. Sequences were obtained from PBMCs or T cells enriched from blood (not recorded which). The source of these receptors is a woman aged 45-59 years who had recovered from COVID-19. CDR3s leave out the opening cysteine and the closing phenylalanine or tryptophan. Fields, in order: D gene, J gene, V gene, CDR3 protein. The D gene is left open where the match is weak.

>TRBD2|TRBJ2-1|TRBV5-1
ASSRLAGGPNNEQF
>-|TRBJ1-2|TRBV27
ASSLRGVTANYGYT
>TRBD1|TRBJ2-7|TRBV12-3/TRBV12-4
ASSPQGAYEQY
>-|TRBJ1-2|TRBV6-5
ASSYLRRGNYGYT
>TRBD1|TRBJ1-2|TRBV13
ASSWPGDRGNYGYT
>-|TRBJ1-1|TRBV27
ASTSGTQNTEAF
>-|TRBJ1-2|TRBV9
ASSVASGPSYGYT
>-|TRBJ1-2|TRBV5-1
ASSLEQEGYT
>-|TRBJ2-1|TRBV24-1
ATSDLSGNEQF
>TRBD1|TRBJ1-2|TRBV27
ASSSGQGGYGYT
>-|TRBJ1-1|TRBV27
ASSLIPRGATEAF
>TRBD1|TRBJ1-5|TRBV7-2
ASSLVDRGNQPQH
>TRBD1|TRBJ1-4|TRBV7-2
ASSFRQGAEKLF
>-|TRBJ1-3|TRBV7-8
ASSGRFRDTKEFLGNTIY
>TRBD2|TRBJ2-3|TRBV5-1
ASTLGGAKDTQY
>-|TRBJ2-4|TRBV3-1/TRBV3-2
ASSQDIGVAKNIQY
>-|TRBJ1-4|TRBV7-9
ASNTGQSNEKLF
>-|TRBJ1-1|TRBV21-1
ASVGTGRMNTEAF
>TRBD2|TRBJ2-7|TRBV5-5
ASSPPGLAGGTYEQY
>TRBD2|TRBJ2-1|TRBV11-3
ASSLSLAGYNEQF
>-|TRBJ1-4|TRBV7-2
ASSLDPRGNEKLF
>TRBD1|TRBJ2-2|TRBV11-2
ASSSRLGTENTGELF
>-|TRBJ2-2|TRBV18
ASSPTGTRNTGELF
>TRBD2|TRBJ2-3|TRBV27
ASSFYPASGARHFPSTDTQY
>-|TRBJ2-7|TRBV2
ASSEPEGTYEQY
>-|TRBJ2-7|TRBV13
ASSLVNEQY
>-|TRBJ1-2|TRBV11-2
ASSLDLGAGYGYT
>TRBD2|TRBJ2-3|TRBV4-2
ASRPSVGTSGGAADTQY
>-|TRBJ2-1|TRBV7-8
ASSPDSLSYNEQF
>TRBD1|TRBJ2-7|TRBV3-1/TRBV3-2
ASRGRTGFDEQY
>-|TRBJ1-1|TRBV4-2
ASSQEYEGNTEAF